This T cell receptor beta chain comes out of a study of neoadjuvant anti-PD-1 for oral cavity cancer. The assay was immunoSEQ multiplex PCR, and TCRdb's table has in-frame clones only and misses some. Of tens of thousands of clones listed, around 80% were seen once; the top ten hold roughly 3.4%. Per germline, CDR1 MGHRA and CDR2 YSYEKL. CDR3 length: 13 amino acids. Deletions cut 6 bases from V and 7 bases from J, with 12 bases between. This receptor was taken from a person between 40 and 85 years old with oral cavity squamous cell carcinoma. The genes are TRBV4-1 and TRBJ1-4; D possibly corresponds to TRBD1 (5 bases). The material was PBMCs, obtained before nivolumab (anti-PD-1) treatment. The CDR3 loop reads CASSFQGPEKLFF. CDR3 in DNA: TGCGCCAGCAGTTTCCAGGGTCCTGAAAAACTGTTTTTT.